The 13 T cell receptor beta chains below were found in one sample sequenced in a study of blood T cell repertoires in COVID-19. Sequencing was performed with immunoSEQ multiplex PCR; in TCRdb, only in-frame clones are kept and a portion is missing. The sample records tens of thousands of clones, approximately 86% being singletons. The source material was peripheral blood. These receptors all stem from a human donor in a cohort sampled during active COVID-19.

The chain combines TRBV19 with TRBJ1-4, with TRBD1 matching 7 bases. This CDR3 has 15 amino acids. The germline V gene encodes CDR1 LNHDA and CDR2 SQIVND (reference sequence). Trimming cost V 5 bases and J 4 bases; bases outside gene matches: 7. DNA of the CDR3: TGTGCCAGTAGTCGCCGACAGGGAGATAATGAAAAACTGTTTTTT. Amino acids: CASSRRQGDNEKLFF. Drawing the rest from reference TRBV19 and TRBJ1-4, the complete variable domain is DGGITQSPKYLFRKEGQNVTLSCEQNLNHDAMYWYRQDPGQGLRLIYYSQIVNDFQKGDIAEGYSVSREKKESFPLTVTSAQKNPTAFYLCASSRRQGDNEKLFFGSGTQLSVL.

The chain is built from TRBV15 and TRBJ2-3; 10 positions match TRBD2. The trim removed 5 bases at V and 1 base at J, leaving 12 bases unmatched. CDR1 and CDR2 from the germline V gene are LNHNV and YYDKDF (reference sequence). The CDR3 runs 18 residues. The CDR3 coding sequence is TGTGCCACCAGCCGAAAGCGGGGGGGGGACTCGGGCACAGATACGCAGTATTTT. Translating gives CATSRKRGGDSGTDTQYF.

The rearrangement uses TRBV24-1 and TRBJ1-2; no reliable D call. The CDR3 runs 13 residues. Looked up from germline, CDR1 is KGHDR and CDR2 is SFDVKD. V dropped 9 bases and J dropped 6 bases, with 16 bases sitting between them. The CDR3 nucleotides read TGTGCCACCCGACCGAGGACTGGAAATGGCTACACCTTC. It specifies CATRPRTGNGYTF.

V is TRBV5-6 and J is TRBJ2-3; 8 bases are a match to TRBD2. CDR3 size: 13 residues. With 0 bases clipped from V and 14 bases from J, the junction kept 8 bases outside the gene matches. Germline lookup yields CDR1 SGHDT and CDR2 YYEEEE. This chain's CDR3 is CASSLAAGDFRYF. CDR3 DNA sequence: TGTGCCAGCAGCTTGGCAGCGGGGGATTTTAGGTATTTT.

The V gene is TRBV27, the J gene TRBJ1-5; D is unresolved. From germline, CDR1 is MNHEY and CDR2 SMNVEV (reference sequence). CDR3 length: 14 amino acids. V was shortened by 4 bases and J by 6 bases, with 13 bases between the two germline ends. CDR3 DNA: TGTGCCAGCAGTTCGAAAATGGGAGCTCAGCCCCAGCATTTT. Its protein product is CASSSKMGAQPQHF.

The chain links TRBV27 to TRBJ2-7, with D unclear. The CDR3 has 15 residues. Trimming cost V 1 base and J 3 bases, with 13 bases left between them. Germline loops: CDR1 MNHEY, CDR2 SMNVEV (reference sequence). The CDR3 protein is CASSLFPGNSYEQYF. CDR3 DNA sequence: TGTGCCAGCAGTTTATTTCCGGGTAATAGCTACGAGCAGTACTTC.

In this sample, this clone turned up a few times. The rearrangement uses TRBV28 and TRBJ1-6; D might be TRBD1 (6 bases). The CDR3 contains 13 residues. V was cut by 5 bases and J by 10 bases, with 12 bases left in between. Germline lookup yields CDR1 MDHEN and CDR2 SYDVKM. As DNA, the CDR3 is TGTGCCAGCAGTCCTCGACAGGTCTCACCCCTCCACTTT. Amino acid sequence: CASSPRQVSPLHF.

The V and J genes are TRBV28 and TRBJ2-3; 11 positions match TRBD2. This CDR3 spans 12 amino acids. Looked up from germline, CDR1 is MDHEN and CDR2 is SYDVKM. V gave up 10 bases and J gave up 6 bases; unmatched junction bases: 3. In DNA form, the CDR3 reads TGTGCCACCCGGACTAGCGGGGATACGCAGTATTTT. Protein: CATRTSGDTQYF.

The V call is TRBV7-2, the J call TRBJ2-1; TRBD2 matches 12 bases. CDR1 is SGHTA, CDR2 FQGNSA, per germline. There are 13 residues in the CDR3. V trimming: 1 base; J trimming: 15 bases; junction bases outside the gene matches: 4. The CDR3 nucleotides are TGTGCCAGCAGCTTAGAGACTAGCGGGAGTAGGTTCTTC. This sequence encodes CASSLETSGSRFF.

The rearrangement joins TRBV5-1 to TRBJ2-2, with a possible D match to TRBD2 (6 bases). CDR3 length: 18 residues. Germline V lookup: CDR1 SGHRS, CDR2 YFSETQ. Trimming shortened V by 2 bases and J by 7 bases, and 24 bases separated the two germline ends. The CDR3 here is CASSFSFQSGPGSGELFF. The CDR3 DNA reads as TGCGCCAGCAGCTTTTCATTTCAAAGCGGGCCCGGGAGCGGGGAGCTGTTTTTT. Looking up the rest from reference TRBV5-1 and TRBJ2-2 gives the full variable domain: KAGVTQTPRYLIKTRGQQVTLSCSPISGHRSVSWYQQTPGQGLQFLFEYFSETQRNKGNFPGRFSGRQFSNSRSEMNVSTLELGDSALYLCASSFSFQSGPGSGELFFGEGSRLTVL.

This clone turned up a few times. The chain is built from TRBV5-4 and TRBJ2-1, with TRBD1 as a possible D gene (6 bases). CDR3 length: 15 residues. Per germline, CDR1 SGHNT and CDR2 YYREEE (reference sequence). Between the trimmed V and J ends, which lost 0 bases and 2 bases, there was a span of 9 bases. The CDR3 DNA is TGTGCCAGCAGCTTGGAACAGGGACCCTACAATGAGCAGTTCTTC. Its translation is CASSLEQGPYNEQFF. Filled out from reference TRBV5-4 and TRBJ2-1, the complete variable domain reads ETGVTQSPTHLIKTRGQQVTLRCSSQSGHNTVSWYQQALGQGPQFIFQYYREEENGRGNFPPRFSGLQFPNYSSELNVNALELDDSALYLCASSLEQGPYNEQFFGPGTRLTVL.

The CDR3 bases are TGCGCCAGCAGCTGGGACAGGGGTTCCGAGCAGTTCTTC. Its translation: CASSWDRGSEQFF. This chain connects TRBV5-1 to TRBJ2-1, with 10 positions matching TRBD1. Losses at the gene ends were 3 bases for V and 10 bases for J; bases not matched to a gene: 4. CDR3 length: 13 amino acids. Germline lookup yields CDR1 SGHRS and CDR2 YFSETQ.

The chain uses TRBV7-9 and TRBJ2-7, with TRBD2 matching over 11 bases. Germline CDR1 and CDR2: SEHNR and FQNEAQ (reference sequence). V lost 2 bases to trimming and J lost 5 bases; unmatched junction nucleotides: 8. This CDR3 is built from 16 residues. The CDR3 DNA sequence: TGTGCCAGCAGCTTAATGGTACTAGCGGGAGACGACGAGCAGTACTTC. This encodes CASSLMVLAGDDEQYF.